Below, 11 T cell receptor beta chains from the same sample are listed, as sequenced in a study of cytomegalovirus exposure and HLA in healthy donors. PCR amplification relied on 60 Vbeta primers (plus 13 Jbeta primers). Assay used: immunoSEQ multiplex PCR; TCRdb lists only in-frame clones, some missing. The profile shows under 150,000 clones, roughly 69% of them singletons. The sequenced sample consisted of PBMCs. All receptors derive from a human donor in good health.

The CDR3 loop is CASSLVADTEAFF. The CDR3 DNA reads as TGTGCCAGCAGCTTGGTTGCGGACACTGAAGCTTTCTTT. This chain uses TRBV7-9 with TRBJ1-1; D ambiguous. The CDR3 extends over 13 amino acids. Per the germline V gene, CDR1 is SEHNR and CDR2 is FQNEAQ (reference sequence). The V end lost 3 bases, the J end lost 3 bases, and 8 bases lay between the germline ends.

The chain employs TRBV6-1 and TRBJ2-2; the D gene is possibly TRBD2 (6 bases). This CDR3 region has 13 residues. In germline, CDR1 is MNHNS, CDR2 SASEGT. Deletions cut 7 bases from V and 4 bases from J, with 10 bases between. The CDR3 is CASNLGGTGELFF. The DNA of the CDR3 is TGTGCCAGCAACTTGGGGGGCACCGGGGAGCTGTTTTTT.

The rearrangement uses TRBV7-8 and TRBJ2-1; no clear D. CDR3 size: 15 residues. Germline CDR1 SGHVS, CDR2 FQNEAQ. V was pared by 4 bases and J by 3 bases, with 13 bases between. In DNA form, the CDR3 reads TGTGCCAGCAGCTCTCCAGGTCGTCTCTACAATGAGCAGTTCTTC. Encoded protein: CASSSPGRLYNEQFF.

The CDR3 region has the DNA TGTGCCAGCAGCCAAGTCGAGGGGGTGGGTGCTGGGGCCAACGTCCTGACTTTC. Protein sequence: CASSQVEGVGAGANVLTF. The J gene is TRBJ2-6, the V gene TRBV14, with TRBD1 as a possible D gene (6 bases). The CDR3 is made up of 18 amino acids. CDR1 SGHDN and CDR2 FVKESK come from the germline V gene. With 1 base removed from V and 2 bases from J, the gap between germline ends came to 15 bases.

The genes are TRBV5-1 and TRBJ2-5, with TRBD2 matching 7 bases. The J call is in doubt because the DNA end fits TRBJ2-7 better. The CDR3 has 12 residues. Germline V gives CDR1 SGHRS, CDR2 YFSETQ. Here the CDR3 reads CASRRENYEQYF. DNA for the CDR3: TGCGCCAGCAGGCGGGAGAATTACGAGCAGTACTTC.

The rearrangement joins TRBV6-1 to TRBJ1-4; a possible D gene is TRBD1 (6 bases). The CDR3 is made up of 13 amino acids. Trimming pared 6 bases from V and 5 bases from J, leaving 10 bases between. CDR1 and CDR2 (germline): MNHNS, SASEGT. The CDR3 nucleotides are TGTGCCAGCAGGAGTACAGGGAATGAAAAACTGTTTTTT. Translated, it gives CASRSTGNEKLFF.

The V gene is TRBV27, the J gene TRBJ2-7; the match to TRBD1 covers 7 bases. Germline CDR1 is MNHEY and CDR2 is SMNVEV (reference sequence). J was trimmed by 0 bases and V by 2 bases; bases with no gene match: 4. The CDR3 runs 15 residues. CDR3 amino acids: CASSLRDSGSYEQYF. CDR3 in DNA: TGTGCCAGCAGTTTACGGGACAGTGGCTCCTACGAGCAGTACTTC.

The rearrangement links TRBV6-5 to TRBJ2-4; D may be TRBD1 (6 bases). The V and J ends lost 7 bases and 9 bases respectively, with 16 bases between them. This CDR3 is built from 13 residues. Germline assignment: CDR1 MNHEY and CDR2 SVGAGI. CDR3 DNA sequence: TGTGCCAGCAACGACAGGTTGACAGGCATTCAGTACTTC. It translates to CASNDRLTGIQYF.

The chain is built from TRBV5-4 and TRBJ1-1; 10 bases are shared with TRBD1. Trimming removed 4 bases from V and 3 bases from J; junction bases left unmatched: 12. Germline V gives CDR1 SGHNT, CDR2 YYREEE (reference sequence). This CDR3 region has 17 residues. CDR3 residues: CASSPRPGTGVDTEAFF. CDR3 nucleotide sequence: TGTGCCAGCAGCCCCCGCCCGGGGACAGGGGTGGACACTGAAGCTTTCTTT.

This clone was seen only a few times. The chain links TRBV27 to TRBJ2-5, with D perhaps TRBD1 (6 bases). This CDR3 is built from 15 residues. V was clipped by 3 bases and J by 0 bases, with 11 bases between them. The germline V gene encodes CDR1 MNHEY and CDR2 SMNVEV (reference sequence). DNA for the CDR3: TGTGCCAGCAGTTTGGGTCAGGGGTACCAAGAGACCCAGTACTTC. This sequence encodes CASSLGQGYQETQYF.

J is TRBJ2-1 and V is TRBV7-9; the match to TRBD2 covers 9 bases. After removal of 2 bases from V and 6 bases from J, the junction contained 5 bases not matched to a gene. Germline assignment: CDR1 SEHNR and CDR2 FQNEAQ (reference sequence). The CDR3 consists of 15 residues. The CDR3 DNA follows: TGTGCCAGCAGCTTAAACCTAGCGGGATCCAATGAGCAGTTCTTC. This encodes CASSLNLAGSNEQFF.